This T cell receptor (beta chain) was sequenced during a study of PD-L1 blockade in urothelial cancer. Study-wide context: Tumor specimens held a median around 1,400 T cells.

There are a few counts of this clone. Each patient's cancer was a locally advanced or metastatic urothelial carcinoma. Profiling relied on immunoSEQ multiplex PCR, and the TCRdb table lists in-frame clones only, not all of them. This table has about 35,000 clones, just over 35% appearing once. CDR3 length: 13 amino acids. The trim removed 0 bases at V and 6 bases at J, leaving 5 bases unmatched. CDR1 and CDR2 from the germline V gene are GTSNPN and SVGIG (reference sequence). The sequence came from a man in his 60s with urothelial cancer. Source: tumor tissue, taken before atezolizumab (anti-PD-L1) treatment. The J gene is TRBJ2-7, the V gene TRBV30; TRBD2 agrees at 7 bases. The CDR3 nucleotides read TGTGCCTGGAGTGTACGAGCGGGACTCGAGCAGTACTTC. It is translated as CAWSVRAGLEQYF.